This T cell receptor beta chain was sequenced during a study of CD8 T cells in ankylosing spondylitis. Study-level results: Earlier literature documents some of the motif variants in reactive arthritis synovial fluid and blood. CD8+ by phenotype, disease-linked clones were relatively rare in peripheral blood. The authors reported significant enrichment of disease-linked clones in matched ankylosing spondylitis synovial fluid.

CDR1 is MGHRA, CDR2 YSYEKL, per germline. The CDR3 sequence is 19 residues long. Trimming took off 1 base at V and 0 bases at J, with 16 bases between the two ends. A remark on this clonotype: The target antigen is unknown.

Quantitative 5'-RACE was performed with molecular barcodes, and it yielded the TCR beta libraries. Via MiXCR, TCRdb re-called the 5' RACE reads, giving one row per CDR3 protein. The sample carries roughly 140,000 distinct CDR3 sequences, under 55% recorded once. This receptor was taken from a male donor with ankylosing spondylitis. What was sequenced was synovial fluid, either unsorted or a sorted T cell fraction (not recorded which). The chain uses TRBV4-1 and TRBJ2-6; D is undetermined. CDR3 nucleotides: TGCGCCAGCAGCCAAGCAACTGCTTGGGTTACCTCTGGGGCCAACGTCCTGACTTTC. Protein: CASSQATAWVTSGANVLTF.